This T cell receptor beta chain was found in a study of regulatory T cells in long-lasting Graves disease. This clonotype was picked up a small number of times. Time point specified: newly diagnosed GD, antithyroid drugs for less than 3 months. Extracted RNA from PBMCs served as the source of the TCR library. Arm-PCR of CDR3 regions with iRepertoire HTBI primers generated TCR beta libraries. Using its own MiXCR run on the multiplex PCR reads, TCRdb lists one record per CDR3 protein. This table has around 240,000 distinct CDR3 sequences, roughly 18% appearing once. The CDR3 runs to 13 residues. Trimming pared 6 bases from V and 6 bases from J, leaving 17 bases between. Germline loops: CDR1 DFQATT, CDR2 SNEGSKA (reference sequence). In addition, the sample was reused for a study of T cells in Graves' hyperthyroidism and ophthalmopathy. That paper adds: Each diagnosis was grounded in clinical symptoms, serum thyroxine and TRAb, thyroid ultrasound, and orbital computed tomography.

The V call is TRBV20-1, the J call TRBJ2-5; the D is unclear. This clonotype was sampled from a woman in her 30s with Graves disease. The starting material was peripheral blood mononuclear cells (PBMCs), obtained at new diagnosis, from a patient treated with antithyroid drugs. The CDR3 sequence is CSAEIGFGQTQYF. The CDR3 DNA reads TGCAGTGCGGAGATAGGCTTCGGACAGACCCAGTACTTC.